These 15 T cell receptor beta chains were all obtained from the same sample, sequenced in a study of blood T cells in healthy people across ages. The use of a sample-barcoded 5' primer and a J-beta primer mix characterized a second PCR of roughly 6 to 11 cycles. Using its own MiXCR run on the 5' RACE reads, TCRdb lists one record per CDR3 protein. The sample consists of roughly 1.9 million distinct CDR3 sequences, about 39% of them appearing once. Source material: blood. The receptor source for this set is a human donor in good health.

The chain is built from TRBV5-1 and TRBJ1-1; D call uncertain. The CDR3 sequence is 14 residues long. V lost 3 bases and J 1 base, leaving 10 bases between the germline ends. Looked up from germline, CDR1 is SGHRS and CDR2 is YFSETQ. CDR3 in DNA: TGCGCCAGCAGCTGGGGAGCAGGGAACACTGAAGCTTTCTTT. Its protein is CASSWGAGNTEAFF.

In this sample, this clonotype turned up a few times. The CDR3 DNA is TGTGCCAGCGCCTTCTGGGTTGGGGGTCATGACACTGAAGCTTTCTTT. This sequence encodes CASAFWVGGHDTEAFF. The chain combines TRBV6-1 with TRBJ1-1; a weak D match, TRBD1 (5 bases). This CDR3 has 16 residues. Trimming removed 8 bases from V and 3 bases from J, with 22 bases in between. CDR1 MNHNS and CDR2 SASEGT come from the germline V gene.

This clonotype came up a few times. This rearrangement joins TRBV7-9 to TRBJ2-1, with D perhaps being TRBD1 or TRBD2 (5 bases each). The CDR3 has 15 amino acids. The ends were cut back, 2 bases at V and 2 bases at J, with 10 bases in the middle. The germline CDR1 and CDR2 sequences are SEHNR and FQNEAQ (reference sequence). CDR3 protein: CASSLRGDPYNEQFF. For the CDR3, the DNA is TGTGCCAGCAGCTTAAGAGGGGATCCCTACAATGAGCAGTTCTTC.

The CDR3 reads CASRKRGSSTDTQYF. In nucleotides, the CDR3 is TGTGCCAGCAGAAAACGGGGGTCTAGCACAGATACGCAGTATTTT. This chain links TRBV6-5 with TRBJ2-3; a possible D gene is TRBD2 (6 bases). V was clipped by 6 bases and J by 0 bases, with 13 bases between them. This CDR3 has 15 residues. In germline, CDR1 is MNHEY, CDR2 SVGAGI.

J is TRBJ1-2 and V is TRBV4-2; possibly TRBD1 for D (6 bases). With 6 bases removed from V and 8 bases from J, the gap between germline ends came to 16 bases. CDR1 is LGHNA and CDR2 is YNFKEQ in the germline V gene. The CDR3 has 13 residues. The CDR3 nucleotides are TGTGCCAGCAGATCGACAGGACGGGTCGGCTACACCTTC. This translates into CASRSTGRVGYTF.

The V and J genes are TRBV6-5 and TRBJ2-3; a possible D gene is TRBD2 (5 bases). The CDR3 spans 11 residues. The germline V gene encodes CDR1 MNHEY and CDR2 SVGAGI. V lost 2 bases, J lost 11 bases, and 8 bases lay in between. The CDR3 DNA follows: TGTGCCAGCAGTTACGGGAGTAAGCAGTATTTT. Encoded protein: CASSYGSKQYF.

V and J are TRBV7-9 and TRBJ1-2; TRBD1 matches at 10 bases. Germline-derived CDR1 and CDR2 are SEHNR and FQNEAQ (reference sequence). The V segment lost 5 bases and the J segment 0 bases; nucleotides outside the gene matches: 12. CDR3 size: 18 residues. The CDR3 sequence is CASSGTPGQGSSNYGYTF. For the CDR3, the DNA is TGTGCCAGCAGCGGAACTCCGGGACAGGGGAGCTCTAACTATGGCTACACCTTC.

The CDR3 nucleotides read TGTGCCAGCAGTTTAACGGAGGGTGAAGCTTTCTTT. As protein: CASSLTEGEAFF. The chain employs TRBV12-3 or TRBV12-4 and TRBJ1-1, with D unresolved. The CDR3 spans 12 residues. V lost 2 bases to trimming and J lost 7 bases, with 8 bases between them.

This clonotype was seen only a few times. The chain combines TRBV29-1 with TRBJ2-5, with 9 bases matching TRBD1. This CDR3 is built from 13 residues. V shed 8 bases, J shed 3 bases, and the junction held 7 bases outside the gene matches. Looked up from germline, CDR1 is SQVTM and CDR2 is ANQGSEA. The chain's CDR3 is CSFDRGNKETQYF. CDR3 nucleotides: TGCAGCTTCGACAGGGGGAATAAAGAGACCCAGTACTTC.

V gene TRBV5-1 combines with J gene TRBJ1-5, with D perhaps TRBD1 (6 bases). The V and J ends lost 4 bases and 4 bases respectively, with 15 bases between them. There are 15 residues in the CDR3. CDR1 and CDR2 from the germline V gene are SGHRS and YFSETQ. The CDR3 DNA reads TGCGCCAGCAGCCTCGGGGGGCGAAATAATCAGCCCCAGCATTTT. It encodes CASSLGGRNNQPQHF.

The CDR3 DNA reads TGTGCCAGCAGTGGACCCCCCAACAGGGGCACAGATACGCAGTATTTT. Translated, it gives CASSGPPNRGTDTQYF. This chain connects TRBV27 to TRBJ2-3, with TRBD1 as a possible D gene (6 bases). Germline lookup yields CDR1 MNHEY and CDR2 SMNVEV (reference sequence). The CDR3 runs 16 residues. Between the trimmed V and J ends, which lost 5 bases and 1 base, there was a span of 16 bases.

This clonotype was seen only a few times. The J gene is TRBJ1-4, the V gene TRBV5-1; D is unclear. Trimming removed 7 bases at V and 6 bases at J, with 10 bases between. CDR3 length equals 12 residues. CDR1 is SGHRS and CDR2 is YFSETQ in the germline V gene. Here the CDR3 DNA reads TGCGCCAGCCGACGGGAACATGAAAAACTGTTTTTT. Protein sequence: CASRREHEKLFF.

The chain recombines TRBV29-1 with TRBJ2-3; 12 bases match TRBD1. Germline V gives CDR1 SQVTM, CDR2 ANQGSEA. The CDR3 covers 18 residues. V lost 4 bases to trimming and J lost 3 bases; unmatched junction nucleotides: 14. The CDR3 DNA sequence: TGCAGCGTTGTAGGAGGGTGGGGACAGGGGGCTTCGACAGATACGCAGTATTTT. It yields the protein CSVVGGWGQGASTDTQYF.

This chain uses TRBV29-1 with TRBJ1-1, with 8 positions matching TRBD1. The ends lost 5 bases at V and 1 base at J; junction bases unmatched: 6. The CDR3 extends over 14 amino acids. CDR1 is SQVTM and CDR2 is ANQGSEA in the germline V gene. CDR3 nucleotides: TGCAGCGTTAGTCGGGGACAGGAGAACACTGAAGCTTTCTTT. Translating gives CSVSRGQENTEAFF.

To note about this clonotype: Its ends do not fully match the called genes, so a read error is possible. V and J are TRBV29-1 and TRBJ2-3, with TRBD2 as a possible D gene (6 bases). Germline lookup yields CDR1 SQVTM and CDR2 ANQGSEA. The CDR3 is 15 amino acids. CDR3 DNA sequence: TGCAGCGCTGAAGATCGAACGGGGGGCACAGATACGCAGTATTTT. Its translation: CSAEDRTGGTDTQYF.